This TCR beta chain comes out of a study of molecular identifiers for immune sequencing clone quantification. TCRdb fed the PCR reads into MiXCR, producing one record per CDR3 protein. The table records about 630,000 distinct CDR3 sequences, about 25% of them present only once. This clonotype was seen many times. Looked up from germline, CDR1 is GTSNPN and CDR2 is SVGIG (reference sequence). The CDR3 consists of 12 residues. Trimming stripped 0 bases from V and 7 bases from J, with 6 bases between. The specimen was naive CD8+ T cells from blood, with Jurkat cell RNA spiked in. Sample subset: FACS-sorted CD8+CD4-CCR7+CD45RA+ naive T cells. This receptor was obtained from a human donor in good health. Some libraries in this study had Jurkat cell RNA spiked in. The chain joins TRBV30 to TRBJ2-2; D is ambiguous. DNA for the CDR3: TGTGCCTGGAGTGTCCTGGACGGGGAGCTGTTTTTT. It codes for CAWSVLDGELFF.